The 21 T cell receptor beta chains in this list originate from one sample, sequenced in a study of blood T cells in healthy people across ages (dated by TCRdb to between 2014 and 2016). Library prep was done by 5' RACE. TCRdb records Illumina HiSeq 2500 as the sequencer. A second roughly 6 to 12 cycle PCR used a sample-barcoded 5' primer and a J-beta primer mix. TCRdb handled the public reads itself, with Q25 trimming in fastp and clone calling in MiXCR, and kept productive beta chains. Every CDR3 protein is listed once, alongside the most common genes and DNA of its rows. The sample table holds around 780,000 distinct CDR3 sequences, of which 56% were seen once. The top ten hold around a quarter of the sample. The specimen was blood. The receptor source for this set is a man aged 40-50 years in good health.

This clonotype occurred a few times. A much larger clone differs from this one at a single base, so this may be a read error. The genes are TRBV5-1 and TRBJ2-7, with TRBD2 as a possible D gene (6 bases). CDR3 size: 15 residues. Trimming cost V 0 bases and J 7 bases, with 17 bases left between them. CDR1 and CDR2 (germline): SGHRS, YFSETQ. This CDR3 is CASSLESGWYNEQYF. CDR3 coding DNA: TGCGCCAGCAGCTTGGAAAGCGGGTGGTACAATGAGCAGTACTTC. The whole variable domain, remainder taken from reference TRBV5-1 and TRBJ2-7, is KAGVTQTPRYLIKTRGQQVTLSCSPISGHRSVSWYQQTPGQGLQFLFEYFSETQRNKGNFPGRFSGRQFSNSRSEMNVSTLELGDSALYLCASSLESGWYNEQYFGPGTRLTVT.

The chain has TRBV20-1 and TRBJ1-2; a possible D gene is TRBD1 (5 bases). The germline gives CDR1 DFQATT, CDR2 SNEGSKA (reference sequence). Trimming took off 4 bases at V and 8 bases at J, with 17 bases between the two ends. This CDR3 is built from 13 residues. The CDR3 bases are TGCAGTGCTACTGGGACCGGTGGAGGGGGCTACACCTTC. It is translated as CSATGTGGGGYTF.

This sequence joins TRBV28 and TRBJ2-5; D is unresolved. The J call is doubtful: the DNA matches TRBJ2-7 better. The germline gives CDR1 MDHEN, CDR2 SYDVKM. The length of the CDR3 is 15 residues. This chain's CDR3 is CASSPGPSPPREQYF. The CDR3, as DNA: TGTGCCAGCAGCCCCGGACCGTCCCCTCCTCGCGAGCAGTACTTC.

The chain links TRBV7-3 to TRBJ2-5, with TRBD1 as a possible D gene (5 bases). The length of the CDR3 is 14 residues. V lost 1 base to trimming and J lost 2 bases, with 8 bases between them. CDR1 and CDR2 (germline): SGHTA, FQGTGA. The CDR3 here is CASSLSAGQETQYF. The DNA for the CDR3 is TGTGCCAGCAGCTTAAGCGCAGGGCAAGAGACCCAGTACTTC.

The table lists this clonotype with a few counts. V and J are TRBV7-9 and TRBJ2-1; possibly TRBD2 for D (5 bases). The V end was cut by 5 bases, the J end by 8 bases, with 22 bases between. CDR1 is SEHNR, CDR2 FQNEAQ, per germline (reference sequence). The CDR3 runs 16 residues. In DNA, the CDR3 is TGTGCCAGCAGCCATACTAGTTCCGTTGTGAGGGATGAGCAGTTCTTC. Its translation is CASSHTSSVVRDEQFF. Full variable domain (outside the CDR3, taken from reference TRBV7-9 and TRBJ2-1): DTGVSQNPRHKITKRGQNVTFRCDPISEHNRLYWYRQTLGQGPEFLTYFQNEAQLEKSRLLSDRFSAERPKGSFSTLEIQRTEQGDSAMYLCASSHTSSVVRDEQFFGPGTRLTVL.

V usage is TRBV20-1 and J usage is TRBJ2-5; TRBD1 is a possible D gene (6 bases). The CDR3 is 13 residues long. V gave up 5 bases and J gave up 5 bases, with 15 bases separating them. Germline-derived CDR1 and CDR2 are DFQATT and SNEGSKA (reference sequence). The CDR3 loop is CSAYHRVRETQYF. Written as DNA, the CDR3 is TGCAGTGCTTACCACAGGGTACGGGAGACCCAGTACTTC.

V and J are TRBV6-5 and TRBJ2-7; D is ambiguous. This CDR3 spans 14 amino acids. The V end lost 6 bases, the J end lost 5 bases, and 17 bases lay between the germline ends. CDR1 is MNHEY, CDR2 SVGAGI, per germline. The CDR3 sequence is CASSAEGRSHEQYF. For the CDR3, the DNA is TGTGCCAGCAGCGCCGAAGGGCGCAGTCACGAGCAGTACTTC.

The CDR3 reads CASSPRRGSSYNEQFF. The CDR3 nucleotides read TGTGCCAGCAGCCCCCGTAGGGGGAGCTCCTACAATGAGCAGTTCTTC. The rearrangement links TRBV7-8 to TRBJ2-1, with a weak D call TRBD1 (6 bases). The CDR3 covers 16 residues. The germline CDR1 and CDR2 sequences are SGHVS and FQNEAQ. Trimming cost V 5 bases and J 0 bases, with 14 bases left between them.

This clonotype has a handful of counts. The rearrangement joins TRBV9 to TRBJ1-2; D is ambiguous. Per germline, CDR1 SGDLS and CDR2 YYNGEE. Trimming pared 5 bases from V and 7 bases from J, leaving 21 bases between. This CDR3 has 15 residues. Here the CDR3 reads CASSDLEGLTGGYTF. DNA for the CDR3: TGTGCCAGCAGTGACCTGGAGGGCCTAACTGGTGGCTACACCTTC.

The gene calls are TRBV4-2 and TRBJ2-5; 8 positions agree with TRBD1. V shed 5 bases, J shed 4 bases, and the junction held 12 bases outside the gene matches. The CDR3 is made up of 16 amino acids. Looked up from germline, CDR1 is LGHNA and CDR2 is YNFKEQ. CDR3 protein: CASSLADPGGAETQYF. CDR3 nucleotide sequence: TGTGCCAGCAGCTTAGCTGATCCAGGGGGCGCAGAGACCCAGTACTTC.

The chain joins TRBV20-1 to TRBJ2-5; D perhaps matches TRBD2 (6 bases). CDR3 size: 15 residues. CDR1 and CDR2 from the germline V gene are DFQATT and SNEGSKA (reference sequence). V shed 0 bases and J shed 4 bases, with 15 bases lying between them. The DNA of the CDR3 is TGCAGTGCTAGAGATCGTCGACTAGTCGGAGAGACCCAGTACTTC. It encodes CSARDRRLVGETQYF.

The V and J genes are TRBV4-3 and TRBJ1-2, with 9 bases matching TRBD1. The junction had 12 bases not matched to a gene; V was cut back by 0 bases and J by 4 bases. Germline-derived CDR1 and CDR2 are LGHNA and YSLEER. This CDR3 is 18 amino acids long. CDR3 nucleotides: TGCGCCAGCAGCCAAGACTGGGACAGGGATATGATGATCTATGGCTACACCTTC. It encodes CASSQDWDRDMMIYGYTF.

This clonotype was seen only a few times. V usage is TRBV7-2 and J usage is TRBJ2-5; D not certain. This CDR3 has 11 amino acids. Trimming stripped 5 bases from V and 5 bases from J, with 6 bases between. In germline, CDR1 is SGHTA, CDR2 FQGNSA. The CDR3 reads CASSVSETQYF. The CDR3 bases are TGTGCCAGCAGCGTCTCGGAGACCCAGTACTTC.

This clonotype was counted only a few times. The chain uses TRBV7-8 and TRBJ2-5; no firm D call. The CDR3 length is 21 residues. Germline-derived CDR1 and CDR2 are SGHVS and FQNEAQ. The germline V and J ends were trimmed by 3 bases and 7 bases, with 36 bases remaining between them. CDR3 sequence reads: CASSFGLLRASDPPSLGTQYF. For the CDR3, the DNA is TGTGCCAGCAGCTTTGGCTTACTCCGGGCCTCCGACCCTCCCAGCCTGGGGACCCAGTACTTC.

CDR3 in amino acids: CASSQGTVAPEKLFF. The CDR3 region has the DNA TGTGCCAGCAGCCAAGGGACAGTAGCTCCCGAAAAACTGTTTTTT. This chain connects TRBV14 to TRBJ1-4, with D perhaps matching TRBD1 (6 bases). The germline gives CDR1 SGHDN, CDR2 FVKESK. V lost 1 base and J 8 bases, leaving 14 bases between the germline ends. The CDR3 length is 15 residues.

The sample holds many counts of this clonotype. CDR3 region: CASSQDFAQETQYF. The CDR3 coding sequence is TGCGCCAGCAGCCAAGATTTTGCGCAAGAGACCCAGTACTTC. The chain is built from TRBV4-3 and TRBJ2-5; D gene ambiguous. Germline V lookup: CDR1 LGHNA, CDR2 YSLEER. Trimming stripped 0 bases from V and 2 bases from J, with 7 bases between. CDR3 length: 14 amino acids.

The J gene is TRBJ2-1, the V gene TRBV29-1; a possible D gene is TRBD1 (8 bases). The CDR3 consists of 14 residues. The V end lost 6 bases, the J end lost 0 bases, and 12 bases lay between the germline ends. Germline loops: CDR1 SQVTM, CDR2 ANQGSEA. The CDR3 nucleotides are TGCAGCGTACAGGGGGGGGACTCCTACAATGAGCAGTTCTTC. Encoded protein: CSVQGGDSYNEQFF.

This clonotype has only a few counts. The rearrangement joins TRBV10-3 to TRBJ2-1; 8 nucleotides line up with TRBD2. Germline CDR1 and CDR2: ENHRY and SYGVKD. With V trimmed by 7 bases and J by 0 bases, 8 bases remained unmatched. This CDR3 comprises 16 residues. The CDR3 here is CAITGGSGSSYNEQFF. In DNA form, the CDR3 reads TGTGCCATCACCGGGGGGAGCGGGAGCTCCTACAATGAGCAGTTCTTC.

The chain recombines TRBV5-1 with TRBJ2-7, with TRBD1 identical over 7 bases. This CDR3 contains 15 residues. Per germline, CDR1 SGHRS and CDR2 YFSETQ. V was clipped by 0 bases and J by 6 bases; unmatched bases: 9. The CDR3 reads CASSLGPTGDGEQYF. The DNA for the CDR3 is TGCGCCAGCAGCTTGGGGCCCACAGGGGATGGCGAGCAGTACTTC.

The chain is built from TRBV3-1 and TRBJ1-2; 9 nucleotides agree with TRBD1. Germline trimming cut 5 bases from V and 6 bases from J; bases unmatched to any gene: 13. The CDR3 is 16 amino acids. Germline values: CDR1 LGHDT, CDR2 YNNKEL (reference sequence). CDR3 sequence: CASSMDLGQGSDGYTF. In nucleotides, the CDR3 is TGTGCCAGCAGCATGGATTTGGGACAGGGATCTGATGGCTACACCTTC.

This clonotype has more than one count but fewer than ten. The V and J genes are TRBV7-3 and TRBJ2-6; 7 bases map to TRBD1. V gave up 5 bases and J gave up 6 bases; unmatched junction bases: 13. Germline V gives CDR1 SGHTA, CDR2 FQGTGA. This CDR3 has 17 residues. CDR3 loop: CASSPPRQGIEANVLTF. CDR3 in DNA: TGTGCCAGCAGCCCCCCTCGACAGGGTATAGAGGCCAACGTCCTGACTTTC.